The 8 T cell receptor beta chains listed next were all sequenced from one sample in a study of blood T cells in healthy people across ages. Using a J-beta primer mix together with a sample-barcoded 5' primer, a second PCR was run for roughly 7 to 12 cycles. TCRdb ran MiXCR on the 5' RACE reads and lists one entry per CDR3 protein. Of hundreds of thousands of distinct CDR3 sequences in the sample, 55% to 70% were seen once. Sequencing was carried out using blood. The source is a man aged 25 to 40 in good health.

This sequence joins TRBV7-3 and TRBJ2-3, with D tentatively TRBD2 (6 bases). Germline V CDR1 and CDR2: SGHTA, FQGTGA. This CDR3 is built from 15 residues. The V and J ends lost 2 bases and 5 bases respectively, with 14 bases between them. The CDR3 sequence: CASSLEGRRGDTQYF. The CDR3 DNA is TGTGCCAGCAGCTTAGAGGGCAGGCGGGGAGATACGCAGTATTTT.

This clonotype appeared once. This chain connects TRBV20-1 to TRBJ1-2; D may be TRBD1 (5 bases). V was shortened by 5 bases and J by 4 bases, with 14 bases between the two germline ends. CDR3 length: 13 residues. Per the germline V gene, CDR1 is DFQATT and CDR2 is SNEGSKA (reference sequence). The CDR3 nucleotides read TGCAGTGCTCTTGGGACCCCTGGCTATGGCTACACCTTC. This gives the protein CSALGTPGYGYTF.

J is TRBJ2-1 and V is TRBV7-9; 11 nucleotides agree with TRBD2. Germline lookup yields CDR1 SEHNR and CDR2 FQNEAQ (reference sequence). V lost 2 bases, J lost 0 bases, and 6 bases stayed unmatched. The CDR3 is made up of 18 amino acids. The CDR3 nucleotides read TGTGCCAGCAGCTTATCACTAGCGGGGGCCCACTCCTACAATGAGCAGTTCTTC. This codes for CASSLSLAGAHSYNEQFF.

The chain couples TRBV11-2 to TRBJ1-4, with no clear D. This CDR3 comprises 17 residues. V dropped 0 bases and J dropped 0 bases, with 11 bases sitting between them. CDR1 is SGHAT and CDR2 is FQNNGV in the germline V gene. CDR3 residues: CASSLDPGRATNEKLFF. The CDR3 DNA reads TGTGCCAGCAGCTTAGACCCAGGTCGAGCAACTAATGAAAAACTGTTTTTT.

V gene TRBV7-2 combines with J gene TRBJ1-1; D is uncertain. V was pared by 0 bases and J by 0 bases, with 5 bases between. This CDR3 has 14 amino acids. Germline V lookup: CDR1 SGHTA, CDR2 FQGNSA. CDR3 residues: CASSLAMMNTEAFF. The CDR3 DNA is TGTGCCAGCAGCTTAGCAATGATGAACACTGAAGCTTTCTTT.

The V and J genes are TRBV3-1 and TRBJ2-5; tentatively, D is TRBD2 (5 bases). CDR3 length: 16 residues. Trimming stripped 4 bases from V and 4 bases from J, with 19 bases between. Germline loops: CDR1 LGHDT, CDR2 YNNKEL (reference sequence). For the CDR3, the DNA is TGTGCCAGCAGCCGAGCGGTCAGGACCTCCGGAGAGACCCAGTACTTC. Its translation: CASSRAVRTSGETQYF.

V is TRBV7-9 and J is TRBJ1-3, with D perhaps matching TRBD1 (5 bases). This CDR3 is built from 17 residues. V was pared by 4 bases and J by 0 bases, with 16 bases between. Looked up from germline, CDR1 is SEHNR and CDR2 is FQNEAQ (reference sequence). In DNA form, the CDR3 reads TGTGCCAGCAGCTACTGGGACCGACCTGCCTCTGGAAACACCATATATTTT. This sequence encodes CASSYWDRPASGNTIYF.

The chain's CDR3 is CASSLGTFNEQFF. For the CDR3, the DNA is TGTGCCAGCAGCTTAGGGACTTTCAATGAGCAGTTCTTC. The chain has TRBV7-2 and TRBJ2-1, with D possibly being TRBD2 (5 bases). The CDR3 covers 13 residues. Trimming cost V 1 base and J 6 bases, with 7 bases left between them. Germline CDR1 SGHTA, CDR2 FQGNSA.